This entry lists 15 T cell receptor beta chains sequenced from one sample in a study of blood T cells in healthy people across ages (dated by TCRdb to between 2015 and 2017). Library creation used 5' RACE. TCRdb shows the sequencer as Illumina HiSeq 2500. A second PCR of about 6 to 11 cycles was run with a J-beta primer mix and a sample-barcoded 5' primer. TCRdb ran its own pipeline on the public reads, namely fastp trimming at Q25 and MiXCR clone calling, and kept in-frame beta chains. CDR3 protein duplicates are merged, each entry listing the most common genes and DNA. The sample table holds about 680,000 distinct CDR3 sequences, of which about half were seen once. Under 35% of the sample is held by the ten biggest clonotypes. The sequenced material came from blood. Receptor source: a woman aged 60-75 years in good health.

The table lists this clonotype with a count of one. The chain carries TRBV27 and TRBJ2-1; D is unresolved. The J call may be mistaken, given a closer DNA end match to TRBJ2-7. There are 15 residues in the CDR3. Germline values: CDR1 MNHEY, CDR2 SMNVEV (reference sequence). In DNA form, the CDR3 reads TGTGCCAGCAGCCGGACGAGGACCTCCTACAATGAGCAGTACTTC. This encodes CASSRTRTSYNEQYF.

This clonotype appeared a few times. The chain is built from TRBV9 and TRBJ2-1; 14 bases are shared with TRBD2. This CDR3 contains 18 residues. The germline V gene has CDR1 SGDLS and CDR2 YYNGEE. The ends lost 3 bases at V and 5 bases at J; junction bases unmatched: 10. CDR3: CASSAPSGLAGVNNEQFF. The CDR3 coding sequence is TGTGCCAGCAGCGCCCCATCGGGACTAGCGGGAGTAAACAATGAGCAGTTCTTC.

The rearrangement joins TRBV5-4 to TRBJ2-5; D is perhaps TRBD1 or TRBD2 (7 bases each). The germline V gene has CDR1 SGHNT and CDR2 YYREEE (reference sequence). The CDR3 has 14 residues. V lost 4 bases to trimming and J lost 5 bases, with 15 bases between them. CDR3 sequence: CASSPRQGGETQYF. The CDR3 DNA follows: TGTGCCAGCAGCCCGCGACAGGGAGGGGAGACCCAGTACTTC.

The chain couples TRBV3-1 to TRBJ2-5, with D possibly TRBD1 on 6 matching bases. Trimming left V 4 bases short and J 4 bases short, with 25 bases between. The germline V gene has CDR1 LGHDT and CDR2 YNNKEL (reference sequence). The CDR3 is made up of 18 amino acids. The CDR3 coding sequence is TGTGCCAGCAGCCCGGGTTTCAGGGGTGGAAGTGTAGGAGAGACCCAGTACTTC. It specifies CASSPGFRGGSVGETQYF.

The rearrangement joins TRBV28 to TRBJ1-2, with D possibly being TRBD1 (6 bases). CDR3 length equals 15 residues. The germline V gene has CDR1 MDHEN and CDR2 SYDVKM. The V and J ends lost 7 bases and 4 bases respectively, with 19 bases between them. The CDR3 DNA sequence: TGTGCCAGCACCCCAGGGGCCTCTGAGGTCTATGGCTACACCTTC. Translation: CASTPGASEVYGYTF.

This clonotype showed up just a few times. The chain recombines TRBV28 with TRBJ2-3; D is undetermined. Trimming cost V 7 bases and J 0 bases, with 17 bases left between them. This CDR3 spans 16 amino acids. Germline CDR1 reads MDHEN; CDR2 reads SYDVKM. The DNA of the CDR3 is TGTGCCAGCACCCCTTTGGGAACAACCAGCACAGATACGCAGTATTTT. The encoded protein is CASTPLGTTSTDTQYF.

This chain uses TRBV6-1 with TRBJ2-7, with 7 positions matching TRBD2. With 1 base clipped from V and 1 base from J, the junction kept 4 bases outside the gene matches. Germline CDR1 is MNHNS and CDR2 is SASEGT. CDR3 length equals 15 residues. CDR3 sequence reads: CASSEEPGGSYEQYF. The CDR3, as DNA: TGTGCCAGCAGTGAAGAGCCGGGAGGATCCTACGAGCAGTACTTC.

The V gene is TRBV6-6, the J gene TRBJ1-4; 9 bases line up with TRBD1. Trimming took 0 bases from V and 5 from J; bases not matched to a gene: 1. In germline, CDR1 is MNHNY, CDR2 SVGAGI (reference sequence). The CDR3 sequence is 15 residues long. The CDR3 DNA is TGTGCCAGCAGTTACTCGGGACAGGGAAATGAAAAACTGTTTTTT. Amino acid sequence: CASSYSGQGNEKLFF.

This clonotype was detected a few times. The chain carries TRBV20-1 and TRBJ2-1, with D tentatively TRBD2 (6 bases). The germline CDR1 and CDR2 sequences are DFQATT and SNEGSKA (reference sequence). V was trimmed by 0 bases and J by 4 bases, leaving 16 bases between them. This CDR3 is built from 16 residues. The chain's CDR3 is CSARDLVAGKYNEQFF. CDR3 DNA: TGCAGTGCTAGAGATCTCGTGGCGGGAAAGTACAATGAGCAGTTCTTC.

In its sample, this clonotype was seen a few times. The CDR3 is CSVDPSGRYNEQFF. In DNA form, the CDR3 reads TGCAGCGTTGACCCCAGCGGGAGATACAATGAGCAGTTCTTC. The gene calls are TRBV29-1 and TRBJ2-1; 8 bases align to TRBD2. Trimming at V came to 3 bases and at J to 4 bases, leaving 5 bases not matched to a gene. The CDR3 is 14 residues long. Germline assignment: CDR1 SQVTM and CDR2 ANQGSEA.

The chain combines TRBV2 with TRBJ1-1; D gene unclear. The CDR3 is made up of 10 amino acids. Germline V gene lookup returns CDR1 SNHLY and CDR2 FYNNEI. Between the trimmed V and J ends, which lost 9 bases and 3 bases, there was a span of 5 bases. The CDR3 reads CARRYTEAFF. CDR3 DNA sequence: TGTGCCAGACGATACACTGAAGCTTTCTTT.

This clonotype was seen only a few times. The V gene is TRBV20-1, the J gene TRBJ2-5; TRBD1 is a possible D gene (8 bases). Trimming took 0 bases from V and 7 from J, leaving 15 bases between them. The CDR3 spans 14 residues. The germline CDR1 and CDR2 sequences are DFQATT and SNEGSKA (reference sequence). The CDR3 reads CSARDRQGRGTQYF. The CDR3 DNA sequence: TGCAGTGCTAGAGACAGACAGGGGAGGGGGACCCAGTACTTC.

This clonotype was found many times. The rearrangement uses TRBV7-2 and TRBJ2-6; D possibly corresponds to TRBD2 (5 bases). This CDR3 contains 16 residues. The germline gives CDR1 SGHTA, CDR2 FQGNSA. Deletions cut 3 bases from V and 1 base from J, with 10 bases between. The CDR3: CASSFGTGSGANVLTF. CDR3 bases: TGTGCCAGCAGCTTCGGTACGGGATCTGGGGCCAACGTCCTGACTTTC.

This clonotype was seen only a few times. The genes are TRBV20-1 and TRBJ2-7; TRBD1 might be the D (5 bases). The CDR3 sequence is 15 residues long. Germline CDR1 DFQATT, CDR2 SNEGSKA (reference sequence). Trimming shortened V by 0 bases and J by 1 base, and 13 bases separated the two germline ends. Here the CDR3 reads CSARDRTQGSYEQYF. The CDR3, as DNA: TGCAGTGCTAGAGACAGGACCCAGGGATCCTACGAGCAGTACTTC.

The rearrangement links TRBV30 to TRBJ2-1, with 11 bases aligning to TRBD2. Trimming removed 2 bases from V and 4 bases from J; junction bases left unmatched: 7. The CDR3 is made up of 16 amino acids. Germline assignment: CDR1 GTSNPN and CDR2 SVGIG (reference sequence). The DNA for the CDR3 is TGTGCCTGGAGTAACTCCGGGACTAGCGGATACAATGAGCAGTTCTTC. Translating it yields CAWSNSGTSGYNEQFF. The variable domain in full, with the rest retrieved from reference TRBV30 and TRBJ2-1, is SQTIHQWPATLVQPVGSPLSLECTVEGTSNPNLYWYRQAAGRGLQLLFYSVGIGQISSEVPQNLSASRPQDRQFILSSKKLLLSDSGFYLCAWSNSGTSGYNEQFFGPGTRLTVL.